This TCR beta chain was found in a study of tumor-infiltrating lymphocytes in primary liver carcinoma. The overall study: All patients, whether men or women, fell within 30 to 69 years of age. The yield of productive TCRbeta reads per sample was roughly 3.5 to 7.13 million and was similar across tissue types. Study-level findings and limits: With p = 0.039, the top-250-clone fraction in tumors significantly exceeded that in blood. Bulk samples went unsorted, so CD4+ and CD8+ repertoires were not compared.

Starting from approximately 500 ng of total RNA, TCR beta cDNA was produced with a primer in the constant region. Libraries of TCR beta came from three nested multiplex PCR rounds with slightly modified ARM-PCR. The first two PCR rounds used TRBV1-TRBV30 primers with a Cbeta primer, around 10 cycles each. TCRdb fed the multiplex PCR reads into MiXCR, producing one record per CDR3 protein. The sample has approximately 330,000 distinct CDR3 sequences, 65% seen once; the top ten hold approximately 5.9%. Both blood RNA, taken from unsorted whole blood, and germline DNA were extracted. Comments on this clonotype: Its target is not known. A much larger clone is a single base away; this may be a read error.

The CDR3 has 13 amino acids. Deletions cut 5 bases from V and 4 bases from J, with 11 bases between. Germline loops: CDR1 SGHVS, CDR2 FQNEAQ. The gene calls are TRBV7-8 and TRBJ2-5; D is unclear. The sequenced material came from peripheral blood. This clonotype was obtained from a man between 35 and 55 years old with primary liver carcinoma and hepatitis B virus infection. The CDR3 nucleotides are TGTGCCAGCAGCCCTCGGAGCCCAGAGACCCAGTACTTC. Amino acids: CASSPRSPETQYF. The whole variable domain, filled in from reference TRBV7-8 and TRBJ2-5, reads GAGVSQSPRYKVAKRGQDVALRCDPISGHVSLFWYQQALGQGPEFLTYFQNEAQLDKSGLPSDRFFAERPEGSVSTLKIQRTQQEDSAVYLCASSPRSPETQYFGPGTRLLVL.